The present entry profiles one TCR beta chain with its context. Its antigen is undetermined. This CDR3 contains 18 residues. After removal of 2 bases from V and 8 bases from J, the junction contained 18 bases not matched to a gene. In germline, CDR1 is SNHLY, CDR2 FYNNEI. This entry is derived from a study of cytomegalovirus exposure and HLA in healthy donors. PCR amplification relied on 60 Vbeta primers (plus 13 Jbeta primers). TCRdb keeps only in-frame clones here, not all; method: immunoSEQ multiplex PCR. The sample yields about 190,000 clones, around 90% seen once. Study-wide results and limits: In an earlier analysis, about 90% or about 30%: the productive usage of most TCR beta V segments. TCR beta V- and J-gene trimming was later associated with a missense DCLRE1C variant.

The V and J genes are TRBV2 and TRBJ1-2; 9 positions match TRBD1. This TCR came from a boy between 2 and 10 years old in good health and CMV-seronegative. Sequencing used PBMCs. This CDR3 is CASSEWGTGTGTARGYTF. CDR3 sequence (DNA): TGTGCCAGCAGTGAATGGGGGACAGGGACGGGAACGGCGCGAGGCTACACCTTC.